This T cell receptor beta chain was recovered during a study of resident and recirculating memory T cells in vitiligo. The data were produced by immunoSEQ multiplex PCR, yet TCRdb's version contains in-frame clones alone and is incomplete. The table lists around 70,000 clones, roughly 92% of them singletons, with over 4.5% in the top ten. Trimming cost V 1 base and J 4 bases, with 14 bases left between them. The CDR3 loop spans 15 amino acids. The V gene's germline CDR1 is SGHDT and CDR2 YYEEEE. The chain uses TRBV5-6 and TRBJ1-1; D is possibly TRBD1 (5 bases). This clonotype was obtained from a male donor with vitiligo. Sequencing was performed on blood. CDR3 DNA sequence: TGTGCCAGCAGCTTGAATCCAGGGCTGGGCACTGAAGCTTTCTTT. It yields the protein CASSLNPGLGTEAFF. The entire variable domain, with the rest obtained from reference TRBV5-6 and TRBJ1-1, is as follows: DAGVTQSPTHLIKTRGQQVTLRCSPKSGHDTVSWYQQALGQGPQFIFQYYEEEERQRGNFPDRFSGHQFPNYSSELNVNALLLGDSALYLCASSLNPGLGTEAFFGQGTRLTVV.